Listed here are 4 T cell receptor beta chains from one sample, sequenced in a study of cytomegalovirus exposure and HLA in healthy donors. Primers: 60 Vbeta forward and 13 Jbeta reverse. Sequencing used immunoSEQ multiplex PCR; TCRdb keeps in-frame clones, though not all of them. The sample shows approximately 150,000 clones, about 80% of them seen only once. Sequenced input: PBMCs. The receptors shown here come from a woman between 40 and 55 years old in good health and CMV-seronegative.

To note about this clone: A read error may account for a junction end that differs from germline. This chain connects TRBV7-9 to TRBJ2-5, with D perhaps matching TRBD1 (5 bases). The CDR3 runs to 13 residues. Per germline, CDR1 SEHNR and CDR2 FQNEAQ (reference sequence). The CDR3 here is CSSSSFDQGNPYF. CDR3 DNA sequence: TGTTCCAGCAGCTCCTTCGATCAGGGAAATCCGTACTTC.

The chain carries TRBV7-3 and TRBJ2-3, with TRBD2 identical over 8 bases. In germline, CDR1 is SGHTA, CDR2 FQGTGA. The V segment lost 2 bases and the J segment 4 bases; nucleotides outside the gene matches: 5. CDR3 length: 15 residues. DNA of the CDR3: TGTGCCAGCAGCTTAGCCCCGGGGGGGGCAGATACGCAGTATTTT. Protein: CASSLAPGGADTQYF.

This clone turned up a few times. This rearrangement joins TRBV5-1 to TRBJ1-1; 9 bases agree with TRBD1. In germline, CDR1 is SGHRS, CDR2 YFSETQ. This CDR3 comprises 15 residues. V was clipped by 4 bases and J by 9 bases; unmatched bases: 13. The CDR3 spells CASSPTGGGGTQAFF. CDR3 coding DNA: TGCGCCAGCAGCCCTACAGGGGGCGGGGGGACCCAAGCTTTCTTT. The variable domain in full, with the rest retrieved from reference TRBV5-1 and TRBJ1-1, is KAGVTQTPRYLIKTRGQQVTLSCSPISGHRSVSWYQQTPGQGLQFLFEYFSETQRNKGNFPGRFSGRQFSNSRSEMNVSTLELGDSALYLCASSPTGGGGTQAFFGQGTRLTVV.

The chain employs TRBV6-6 and TRBJ2-3; possibly TRBD2 for D (5 bases). V shed 0 bases and J shed 2 bases, with 9 bases lying between them. In germline, CDR1 is MNHNY, CDR2 SVGAGI (reference sequence). The CDR3 totals 15 residues. CDR3 nucleotides: TGTGCCAGCAGTTACTCCGGACTCCACACAGATACGCAGTATTTT. Residues: CASSYSGLHTDTQYF.